A selection of T cell receptor beta chains follows, all from one sample in a study of OX40 agonist ivuxolimab in advanced cancers. The method was immunoSEQ multiplex PCR; TCRdb's version includes in-frame clones alone and lacks a portion of them. The sample comprises tens of thousands of clones, approximately 80% of which are singletons, and roughly 1.9% rests with the top ten. The source was CD4+ or CD8+ T cells sorted from blood, collected in a trial of the OX40 agonist ivuxolimab. The receptors were gathered from an adult with an advanced solid tumor such as melanoma, head and neck, liver or kidney cancer. Both conserved end residues are part of each CDR3. D genes are given only for firm matches. Not every row has a clone size; where given, it reads once, few, many or a size class.

d_gene	abundance	v_gene	j_gene	CDR3aa	CDR3nt
NA	once	TRBV27	TRBJ2-2	CASSLSWGTNTGELFF	TGTGCCAGCAGTTTATCGTGGGGGACGAACACCGGGGAGCTGTTTTTT
TRBD2	NA	TRBV25-1	TRBJ2-1	CASSGGLAGGKENEQFF	TGTGCCAGCAGTGGGGGACTAGCGGGAGGTAAGGAGAATGAGCAGTTCTTC
NA	once	TRBV21-1	TRBJ1-4	CASSKVGGRGPPVNEKLFF	TGTGCCAGCAGCAAAGTGGGGGGCAGGGGGCCTCCGGTTAATGAAAAACTGTTTTTT
NA	NA	TRBV5-1	TRBJ1-1	CASSPVMNTEAFF	TGCGCCAGCAGCCCGGTCATGAACACTGAAGCTTTCTTT
NA	NA	TRBV7-9	TRBJ2-1	CASSPQGGGMQQFF	TGTGCCAGCAGTCCCCAAGGGGGGGGGATGCAGCAGTTCTTC
TRBD2	NA	TRBV19	TRBJ2-1	CASSPLAGGPPDEQFF	TGTGCCAGTAGTCCATTAGCGGGAGGCCCCCCCGATGAGCAGTTCTTC
NA	NA	TRBV6-5	TRBJ1-6	CASSLPPSYNSPLHF	TGTGCCAGCAGTTTACCGCCCTCCTATAATTCACCCCTCCACTTT
NA	NA	TRBV5-1	TRBJ2-7	CASSFLNVPGVAYEQYF	TGCGCCAGCAGCTTTCTTAATGTGCCGGGAGTAGCCTACGAGCAGTACTTC
NA	NA	TRBV6-1	TRBJ1-2	CASSIGQANYGYTF	TGTGCCAGCAGCATCGGACAAGCTAACTATGGCTACACCTTC
NA	NA	TRBV23-1	TRBJ2-4	CASSQIQKLAKNIQYF	TGCGCCAGCAGTCAGATACAGAAGCTAGCCAAAAACATTCAGTACTTC
NA	NA	TRBV25-1	TRBJ1-1	CASSVHGSNTEAFF	TGTGCCAGCAGTGTACATGGGAGTAACACTGAAGCTTTCTTT
NA	NA	TRBV5-1	TRBJ1-4	CASSLVSGTNEKLFF	TGCGCCAGCAGCTTGGTTTCCGGGACTAATGAAAAACTGTTTTTT
NA	NA	TRBV9	TRBJ2-1	CASSVVGRGAYNEQFF	TGTGCCAGCAGCGTAGTGGGCAGAGGGGCCTACAATGAGCAGTTCTTC
NA	NA	TRBV7-3	TRBJ1-1	CASSLSGRNTEAFF	TGTGCCAGCAGCCTTTCGGGACGGAACACTGAAGCTTTCTTT
TRBD2	NA	TRBV29-1	TRBJ2-1	CSAPKTSGRDEQFF	TGCAGCGCCCCTAAAACTAGCGGGAGAGATGAGCAGTTCTTC
NA	NA	TRBV14	TRBJ1-3	CASSLRQFQGDTIYF	TGTGCCAGCAGCCTGCGACAGTTCCAAGGGGACACCATATATTTT
NA	few	TRBV18	TRBJ2-5	CASSPRHGEETQYF	TGTGCCAGCTCACCACGGCACGGGGAAGAGACCCAGTACTTC
TRBD2	NA	TRBV7-9	TRBJ2-2	CASSGGASGSTHTGELFF	TGTGCCAGCAGCGGGGGGGCTAGCGGGAGTACGCACACCGGGGAGCTGTTTTTT
TRBD2	NA	TRBV11-2	TRBJ2-1	CASSPQVTSGSYNEQFF	TGTGCCAGCAGCCCTCAGGTGACTAGCGGTTCCTACAATGAGCAGTTCTTC
TRBD1	NA	TRBV7-9	TRBJ1-4	CASSQGQGTKLFF	TGTGCCAGCAGCCAAGGACAGGGGACGAAACTGTTTTTT
NA	once	TRBV7-9	TRBJ2-3	CASSSPLKDTQYF	TGTGCCAGCAGCTCACCTCTTAAAGATACGCAGTATTTT
NA	NA	TRBV11-1	TRBJ2-2	CASSRTNTGELFF	TGTGCCAGCAGCCGGACAAACACCGGGGAGCTGTTTTTT
TRBD2	NA	TRBV19	TRBJ2-5	CASSVRGGRSAETQYF	TGTGCCAGTAGTGTTCGAGGCGGGAGGAGTGCAGAGACCCAGTACTTC
NA	NA	TRBV5-1	TRBJ1-2	CASSQGPGGGYTF	TGCGCCAGCAGCCAAGGACCGGGAGGCGGCTACACCTTC
NA	medium-sized	TRBV7-8	TRBJ2-7	CASSRSEFYEQYF	TGTGCCAGCAGCAGAAGCGAATTCTACGAGCAGTACTTC
TRBD1	NA	TRBV6-1	TRBJ1-6	CASSVTGGWDSPLHF	TGTGCCAGCAGTGTTACAGGGGGCTGGGATTCACCCCTCCACTTT
NA	NA	TRBV6-6	TRBJ2-5	CASSQDRRGTQYF	TGTGCCAGCAGTCAAGACAGGAGGGGGACCCAGTACTTC
NA	NA	TRBV6-6	TRBJ1-2	CASSYDIAQIDGYTF	TGTGCCAGCAGTTATGACATCGCACAGATCGATGGCTACACCTTC
NA	NA	TRBV5-1	TRBJ1-2	CASREGRANYGYTF	TGCGCCAGCAGGGAGGGGAGGGCCAACTATGGCTACACCTTC
TRBD2	NA	TRBV4-3	TRBJ2-7	CASSQDYGGSFSYEQYF	TGCGCCAGCAGCCAAGATTACGGGGGGAGTTTCTCCTACGAGCAGTACTTC
TRBD1	NA	TRBV6-5	TRBJ2-2	CASSLHGTVTGELFF	TGTGCCAGCAGTCTCCACGGGACAGTCACCGGGGAGCTGTTTTTT
NA	NA	TRBV7-7	TRBJ2-3	CASSPQAGTDTQYF	TGTGCCAGCAGCCCCCAGGCAGGCACAGATACGCAGTATTTT
NA	NA	TRBV6-5	TRBJ2-5	CASSPPGALQTQYF	TGTGCCAGCAGTCCCCCCGGTGCGTTGCAGACCCAGTACTTC
TRBD1	NA	TRBV10-3	TRBJ2-3	CAINPGQSTDTQYF	TGTGCCATCAACCCGGGACAGAGCACAGATACGCAGTATTTT
NA	once	TRBV15	TRBJ1-2	CATSRTGSANYGYTF	TGTGCCACCAGCAGAACAGGTTCAGCTAACTATGGCTACACCTTC
TRBD1	NA	TRBV29-1	TRBJ2-3	CSVGGQGDTDTQYF	TGCAGCGTTGGCGGACAGGGGGACACAGATACGCAGTATTTT
NA	once	TRBV18	TRBJ1-2	CASSPRQGSSGYTF	TGTGCCAGCTCACCTCGGCAGGGGTCGTCTGGCTACACCTTC
NA	NA	TRBV18	TRBJ1-2	CASSPSQGTFNYGYTF	TGTGCCAGCTCACCTTCGCAGGGGACCTTTAACTATGGCTACACCTTC
NA	NA	TRBV7-9	TRBJ1-3	CASSFFREHTIYF	TGTGCCAGCAGCTTTTTCAGGGAACACACCATATATTTT
TRBD2	NA	TRBV11-3	TRBJ2-5	CASTPTSEGTQYF	TGTGCCAGCACCCCGACTAGCGAGGGGACCCAGTACTTC
TRBD2	NA	TRBV10-1	TRBJ2-1	CASSEINLAGYNEQFF	TGCGCCAGCAGTGAGATCAATCTAGCGGGATACAATGAGCAGTTCTTC
NA	NA	TRBV18	TRBJ1-1	CASSPMTAIFTEAFF	TGTGCCAGCTCACCTATGACAGCCATTTTCACTGAAGCTTTCTTT
TRBD1	once	TRBV27	TRBJ1-6	CASSMDRAGNSPLHF	TGTGCCAGCAGTATGGACAGGGCAGGGAATTCACCCCTCCACTTT
TRBD2	NA	TRBV9	TRBJ2-1	CASSVAGTRSLFF	TGTGCCAGCAGCGTAGCTGGGACTAGATCTCTGTTCTTC
NA	NA	TRBV18	TRBJ1-1	CASSSTDFTEAFF	TGTGCCAGCTCATCTACGGATTTCACTGAAGCTTTCTTT
NA	NA	TRBV2	TRBJ1-1	CASNIEGEAFF	TGTGCCAGCAATATCGAAGGGGAAGCTTTCTTT
NA	NA	TRBV10-2	TRBJ2-3	CASSEGTLLVADTQYF	TGCGCCAGCAGTGAAGGGACCTTACTAGTGGCAGATACGCAGTATTTT
NA	once	TRBV19	TRBJ1-1	CASTPRASLSEAFF	TGTGCCAGTACGCCGAGGGCGTCCCTCTCTGAAGCTTTCTTT
NA	NA	TRBV29-1	TRBJ1-1	CSAQDPRLNTEAFF	TGCAGCGCACAGGACCCGCGCTTGAACACTGAAGCTTTCTTT
TRBD2	NA	TRBV5-1	TRBJ2-7	CASSLVISGRVEQYF	TGCGCCAGCAGCTTGGTTATTAGCGGGAGAGTTGAGCAGTACTTC
NA	NA	TRBV5-1	TRBJ1-2	CASSLEVGGSYGYTF	TGCGCCAGCAGCTTGGAGGTGGGGGGTTCCTATGGCTACACCTTC
NA	NA	TRBV11-2	TRBJ1-1	CASAGNTEAFF	TGTGCCAGCGCAGGGAACACTGAAGCTTTCTTT
TRBD1	NA	TRBV19	TRBJ2-7	CASGRDSPYEQYF	TGTGCCAGTGGCCGGGACAGCCCCTACGAGCAGTACTTC
NA	NA	TRBV30	TRBJ1-1	CAWSAGSAEAFF	TGTGCCTGGAGCGCTGGATCGGCTGAAGCTTTCTTT